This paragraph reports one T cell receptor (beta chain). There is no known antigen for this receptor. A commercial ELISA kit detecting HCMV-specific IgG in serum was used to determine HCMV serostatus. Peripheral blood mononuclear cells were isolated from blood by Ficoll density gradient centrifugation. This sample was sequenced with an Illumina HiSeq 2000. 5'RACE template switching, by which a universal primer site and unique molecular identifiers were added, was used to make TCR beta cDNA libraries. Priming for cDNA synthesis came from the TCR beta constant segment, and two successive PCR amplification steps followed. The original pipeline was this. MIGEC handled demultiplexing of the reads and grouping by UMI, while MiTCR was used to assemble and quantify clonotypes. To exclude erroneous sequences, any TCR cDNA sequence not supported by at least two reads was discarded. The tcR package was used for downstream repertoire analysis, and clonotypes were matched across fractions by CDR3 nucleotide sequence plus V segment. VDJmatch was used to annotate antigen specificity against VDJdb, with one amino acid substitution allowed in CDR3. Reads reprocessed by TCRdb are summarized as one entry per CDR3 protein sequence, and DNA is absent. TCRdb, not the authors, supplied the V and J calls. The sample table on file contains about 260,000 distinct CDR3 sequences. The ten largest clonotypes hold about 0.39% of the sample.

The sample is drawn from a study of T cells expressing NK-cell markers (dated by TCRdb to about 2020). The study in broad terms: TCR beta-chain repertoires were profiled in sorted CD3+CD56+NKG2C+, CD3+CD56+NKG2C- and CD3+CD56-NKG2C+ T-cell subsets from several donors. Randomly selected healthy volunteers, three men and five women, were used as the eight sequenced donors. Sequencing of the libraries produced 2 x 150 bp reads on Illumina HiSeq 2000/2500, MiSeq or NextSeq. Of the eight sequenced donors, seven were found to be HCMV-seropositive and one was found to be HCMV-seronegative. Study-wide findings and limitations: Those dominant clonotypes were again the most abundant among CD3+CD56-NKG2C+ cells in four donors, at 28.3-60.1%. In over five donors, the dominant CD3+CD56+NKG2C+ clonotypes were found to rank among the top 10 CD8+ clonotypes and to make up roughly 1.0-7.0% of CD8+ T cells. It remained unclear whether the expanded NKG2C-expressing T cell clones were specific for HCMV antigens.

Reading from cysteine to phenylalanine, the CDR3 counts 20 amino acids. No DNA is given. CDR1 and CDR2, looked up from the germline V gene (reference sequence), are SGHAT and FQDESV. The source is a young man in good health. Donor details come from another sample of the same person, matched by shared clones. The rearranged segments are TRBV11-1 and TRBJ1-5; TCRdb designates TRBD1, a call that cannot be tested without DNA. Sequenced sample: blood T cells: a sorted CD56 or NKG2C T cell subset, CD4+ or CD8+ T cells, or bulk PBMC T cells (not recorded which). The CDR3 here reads CASSSTNADRGRGARQPQHF.